Shown below are 8 T cell receptor beta chains from a single sample sequenced in a study of human T cells and chemical hapten exposure. MiXCR, run by TCRdb on the RACE reads, gives a single entry per CDR3 protein. The sample includes around 300,000 distinct CDR3 sequences, around 7% of them seen just once. Time point: patch test 1, 2 weeks after DPC sensitization. Treatment defined: therapeutic diphenylcyclopropenone sensitization with weekly scalp DPC. The sequencing here drew on whole blood, taken in connection with sensitization to the hapten diphenylcyclopropenone (DPC). These receptors all stem from a woman in her late teens or twenties with alopecia areata. Some clones in this sample may be carry-over from other donors' samples.

This clonotype was observed many times. This chain uses TRBV2 with TRBJ2-2; D could derive from TRBD1 or TRBD2 (5 bases each). The CDR3 runs 13 residues. V lost 7 bases and J lost 3, with 9 bases in between. Germline lookup yields CDR1 SNHLY and CDR2 FYNNEI. Written as DNA, the CDR3 is TGTGCCAGCATAGGGACCTACACCGGGGAGCTGTTTTTT. Protein: CASIGTYTGELFF.

This clonotype came up many times. V usage is TRBV20-1 and J usage is TRBJ2-1, with D possibly TRBD2 on 6 matching bases. Germline V gives CDR1 DFQATT, CDR2 SNEGSKA (reference sequence). The CDR3 consists of 14 residues. V was cut by 5 bases and J by 6 bases, with 17 bases left in between. The CDR3 DNA follows: TGCAGTGCTGACACCCGGAGGGGATTCAATGAGCAGTTCTTC. Its protein is CSADTRRGFNEQFF.

This clonotype was observed a handful of times. The rearrangement uses TRBV4-3 and TRBJ1-1, with D possibly matching TRBD1 (6 bases). Trimming removed 0 bases from V and 12 bases from J, with 17 bases in between. CDR1 and CDR2 from the germline V gene are LGHNA and YSLEER. CDR3 length equals 14 residues. The CDR3 reads CASSQDTQGTGTFF. CDR3 in DNA: TGCGCCAGCAGCCAAGATACCCAGGGGACGGGAACTTTCTTT.

This clonotype has just a few counts. At one of its ends the junction is not consistent with the germline gene, which may arise from a read error. The V gene is TRBV15, the J gene TRBJ2-7, with D perhaps TRBD2 (7 bases). Germline loops: CDR1 LNHNV, CDR2 YYDKDF (reference sequence). The CDR3 extends over 16 amino acids. The CDR3 is CATSSPSSGTIPRYDF. CDR3 DNA: TGTGCCACCAGCAGTCCTTCCAGCGGGACAATCCCTCGTTATGACTTC.

This clonotype came up a few times. The chain links TRBV12-3 or TRBV12-4 to TRBJ1-1; possibly TRBD1 for D (5 bases). The CDR3 covers 14 residues. V lost 7 bases and J lost 5, with 17 bases in between. DNA of the CDR3: TGTGCCAGCATTAAATCACTGGGGGTTACTGAAGCTTTCTTT. Its protein product is CASIKSLGVTEAFF.

The chain carries TRBV9 and TRBJ2-1, with unresolved D. Germline CDR1 is SGDLS and CDR2 is YYNGEE. The germline V and J ends were trimmed by 0 bases and 7 bases, with 11 bases remaining between them. This CDR3 contains 14 residues. The CDR3 DNA is TGTGCCAGCAGCGTAGAAAGAGATGGAAATGAGCAGTTCTTC. Amino acid sequence: CASSVERDGNEQFF.

This clonotype has a handful of counts. The rearrangement links TRBV28 to TRBJ1-1; D unresolved. The CDR3 contains 11 residues. Trimming took 4 bases from V and 6 from J, leaving 6 bases between them. CDR1 and CDR2 (germline): MDHEN, SYDVKM. Written as DNA, the CDR3 is TGTGCCAGCAGTTGGAAAGCTGAAGCTTTCTTT. Its protein product is CASSWKAEAFF. Full variable domain (outside the CDR3, taken from reference TRBV28 and TRBJ1-1): DVKVTQSSRYLVKRTGEKVFLECVQDMDHENMFWYRQDPGLGLRLIYFSYDVKMKEKGDIPEGYSVSREKKERFSLILESASTNQTSMYLCASSWKAEAFFGQGTRLTVV.

This clonotype has only a few counts. The chain joins TRBV12-3 or TRBV12-4 to TRBJ2-5, with D perhaps matching TRBD1 (6 bases). Between the trimmed V and J ends, which lost 6 bases and 2 bases, there was a span of 16 bases. The CDR3 consists of 15 residues. CDR3 protein: CASRPPQGTQETQYF. The CDR3 DNA reads as TGTGCCAGCAGGCCCCCCCAGGGGACACAAGAGACCCAGTACTTC.